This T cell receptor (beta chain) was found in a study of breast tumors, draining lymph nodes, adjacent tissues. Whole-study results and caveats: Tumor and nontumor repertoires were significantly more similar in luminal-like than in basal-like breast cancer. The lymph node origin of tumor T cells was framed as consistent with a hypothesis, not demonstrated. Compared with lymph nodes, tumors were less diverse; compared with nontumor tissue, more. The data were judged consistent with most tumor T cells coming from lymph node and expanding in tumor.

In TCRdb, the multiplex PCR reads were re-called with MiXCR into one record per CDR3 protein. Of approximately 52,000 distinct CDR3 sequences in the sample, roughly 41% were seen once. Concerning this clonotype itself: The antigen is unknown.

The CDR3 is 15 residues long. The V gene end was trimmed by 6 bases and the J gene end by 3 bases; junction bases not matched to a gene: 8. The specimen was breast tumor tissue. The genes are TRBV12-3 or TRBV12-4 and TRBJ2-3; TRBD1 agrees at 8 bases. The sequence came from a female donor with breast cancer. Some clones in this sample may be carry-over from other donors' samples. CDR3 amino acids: CASRFRTGGTDTQYF. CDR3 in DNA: TGTGCCAGCAGATTTCGCACAGGGGGTACAGATACGCAGTATTTT.